This T cell receptor (beta chain) was identified during a study of blood T cell repertoires in COVID-19. Across the study: Sources were T cells, B-cell-depleted T cells, or PBMCs; the material itself was cDNA or gDNA.

Only in-frame clones appear in the TCRdb table, and some are missing; sequencing was by immunoSEQ multiplex PCR. The sample records 300,000 or so clones, 87% being singletons. Trimming took 4 bases from V and 5 from J; bases not matched to a gene: 11. The CDR3 covers 15 residues. Per the germline V gene, CDR1 is SGHRS and CDR2 is YFSETQ. V gene TRBV5-1 combines with J gene TRBJ2-7; 8 bases are shared with TRBD1. Sequencing used peripheral blood. The TCR comes from a woman aged 40-49 years who had recovered from COVID-19. The chain's CDR3 is CASSPTDRANNEQYF. The CDR3 nucleotides are TGCGCCAGCAGCCCGACGGACAGGGCGAATAACGAGCAGTACTTC. Using reference TRBV5-1 and TRBJ2-7 for the parts outside the CDR3, the full variable domain is KAGVTQTPRYLIKTRGQQVTLSCSPISGHRSVSWYQQTPGQGLQFLFEYFSETQRNKGNFPGRFSGRQFSNSRSEMNVSTLELGDSALYLCASSPTDRANNEQYFGPGTRLTVT.